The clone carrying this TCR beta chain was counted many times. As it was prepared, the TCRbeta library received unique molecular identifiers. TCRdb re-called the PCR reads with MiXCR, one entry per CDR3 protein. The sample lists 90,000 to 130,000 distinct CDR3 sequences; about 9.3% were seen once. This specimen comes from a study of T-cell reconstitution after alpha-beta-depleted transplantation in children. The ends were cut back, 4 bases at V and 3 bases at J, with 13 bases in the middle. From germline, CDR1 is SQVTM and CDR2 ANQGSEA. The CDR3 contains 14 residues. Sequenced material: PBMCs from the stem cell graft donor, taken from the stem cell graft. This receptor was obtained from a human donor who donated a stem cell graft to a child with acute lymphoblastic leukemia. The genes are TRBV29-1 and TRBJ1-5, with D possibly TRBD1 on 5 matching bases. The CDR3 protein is CSVGLAGNNQPQHF. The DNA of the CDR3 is TGCAGCGTTGGGTTAGCAGGGAACAATCAGCCCCAGCATTTT.